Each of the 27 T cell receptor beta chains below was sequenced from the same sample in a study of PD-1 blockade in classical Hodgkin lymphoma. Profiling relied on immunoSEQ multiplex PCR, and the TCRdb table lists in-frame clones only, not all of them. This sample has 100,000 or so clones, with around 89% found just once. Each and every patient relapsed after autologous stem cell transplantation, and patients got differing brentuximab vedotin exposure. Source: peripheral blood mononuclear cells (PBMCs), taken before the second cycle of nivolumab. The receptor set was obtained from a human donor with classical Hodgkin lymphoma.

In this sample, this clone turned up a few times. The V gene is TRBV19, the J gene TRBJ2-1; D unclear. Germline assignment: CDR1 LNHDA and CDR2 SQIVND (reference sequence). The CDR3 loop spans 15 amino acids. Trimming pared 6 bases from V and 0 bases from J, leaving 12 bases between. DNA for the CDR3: TGTGCCAGTAGGACGACCTCTAGCTCCTACAATGAGCAGTTCTTC. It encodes CASRTTSSSYNEQFF.

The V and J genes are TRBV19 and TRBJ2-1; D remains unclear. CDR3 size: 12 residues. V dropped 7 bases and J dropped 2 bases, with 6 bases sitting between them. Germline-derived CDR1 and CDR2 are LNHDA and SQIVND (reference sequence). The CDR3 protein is CASNTPYNEQFF. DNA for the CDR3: TGTGCCAGTAATACTCCCTACAATGAGCAGTTCTTC.

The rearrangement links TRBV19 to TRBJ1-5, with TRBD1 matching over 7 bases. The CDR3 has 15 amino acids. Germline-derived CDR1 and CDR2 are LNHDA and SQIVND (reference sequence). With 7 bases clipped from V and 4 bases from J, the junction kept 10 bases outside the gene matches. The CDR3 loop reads CASTPDRADNQPQHF. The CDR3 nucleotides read TGTGCCAGTACTCCCGACAGGGCCGATAATCAGCCCCAGCATTTT. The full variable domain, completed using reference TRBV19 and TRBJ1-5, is DGGITQSPKYLFRKEGQNVTLSCEQNLNHDAMYWYRQDPGQGLRLIYYSQIVNDFQKGDIAEGYSVSREKKESFPLTVTSAQKNPTAFYLCASTPDRADNQPQHFGDGTRLSIL.

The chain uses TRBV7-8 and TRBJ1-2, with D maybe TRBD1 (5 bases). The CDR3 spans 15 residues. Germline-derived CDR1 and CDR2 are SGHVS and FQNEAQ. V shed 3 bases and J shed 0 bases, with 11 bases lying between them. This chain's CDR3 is CASSLGDGANYGYTF. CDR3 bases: TGTGCCAGCAGCTTGGGGGACGGAGCTAACTATGGCTACACCTTC.

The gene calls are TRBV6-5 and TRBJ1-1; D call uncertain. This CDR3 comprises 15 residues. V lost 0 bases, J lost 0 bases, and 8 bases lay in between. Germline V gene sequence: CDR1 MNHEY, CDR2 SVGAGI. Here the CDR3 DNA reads TGTGCCAGCAGTTACTCAGGGATTTTGAACACTGAAGCTTTCTTT. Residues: CASSYSGILNTEAFF.

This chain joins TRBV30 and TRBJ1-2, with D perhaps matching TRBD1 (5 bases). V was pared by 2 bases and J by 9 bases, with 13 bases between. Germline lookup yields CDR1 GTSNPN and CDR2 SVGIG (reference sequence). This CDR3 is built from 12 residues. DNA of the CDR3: TGTGCCTGGAGTCCTCAGGGAGGAAGCTACACCTTC. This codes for CAWSPQGGSYTF. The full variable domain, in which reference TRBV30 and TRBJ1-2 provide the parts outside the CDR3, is SQTIHQWPATLVQPVGSPLSLECTVEGTSNPNLYWYRQAAGRGLQLLFYSVGIGQISSEVPQNLSASRPQDRQFILSSKKLLLSDSGFYLCAWSPQGGSYTFGSGTRLTVV.

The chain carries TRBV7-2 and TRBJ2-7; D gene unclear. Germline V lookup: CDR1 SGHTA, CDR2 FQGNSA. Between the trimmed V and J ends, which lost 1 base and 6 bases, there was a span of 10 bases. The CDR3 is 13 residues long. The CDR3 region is CASSLETRAEQYF. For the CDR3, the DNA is TGTGCCAGCAGCTTAGAAACCAGAGCCGAGCAGTACTTC.

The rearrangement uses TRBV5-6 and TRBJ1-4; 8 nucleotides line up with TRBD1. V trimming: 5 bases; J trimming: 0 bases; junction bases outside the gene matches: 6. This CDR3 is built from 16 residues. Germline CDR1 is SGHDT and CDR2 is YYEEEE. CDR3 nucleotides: TGTGCCAGCAGACGTGACAGGGGTCCAACTAATGAAAAACTGTTTTTT. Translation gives CASRRDRGPTNEKLFF.

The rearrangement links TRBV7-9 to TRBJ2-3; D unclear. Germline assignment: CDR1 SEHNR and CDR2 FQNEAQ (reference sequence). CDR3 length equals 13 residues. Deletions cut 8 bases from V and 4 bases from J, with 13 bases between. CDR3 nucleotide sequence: TGTGCCAGCGGGCTCTTCTTCGCAGATACGCAGTATTTT. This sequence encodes CASGLFFADTQYF.

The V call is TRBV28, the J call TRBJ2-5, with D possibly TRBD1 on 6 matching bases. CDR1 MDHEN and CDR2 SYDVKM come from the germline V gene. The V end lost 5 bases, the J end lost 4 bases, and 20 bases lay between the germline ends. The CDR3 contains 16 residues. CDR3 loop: CASSGPGHTWLETQYF. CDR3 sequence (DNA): TGTGCCAGCAGTGGACCGGGACACACCTGGTTAGAGACCCAGTACTTC. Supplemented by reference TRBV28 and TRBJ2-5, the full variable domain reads DVKVTQSSRYLVKRTGEKVFLECVQDMDHENMFWYRQDPGLGLRLIYFSYDVKMKEKGDIPEGYSVSREKKERFSLILESASTNQTSMYLCASSGPGHTWLETQYFGPGTRLLVL.

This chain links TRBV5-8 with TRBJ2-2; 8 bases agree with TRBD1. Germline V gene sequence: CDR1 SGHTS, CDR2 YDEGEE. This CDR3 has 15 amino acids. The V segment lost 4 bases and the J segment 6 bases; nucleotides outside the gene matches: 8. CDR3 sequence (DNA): TGTGCCAGCAGCCGCCGGACAGGGCCCTCCGGGGAGCTGTTTTTT. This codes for CASSRRTGPSGELFF.

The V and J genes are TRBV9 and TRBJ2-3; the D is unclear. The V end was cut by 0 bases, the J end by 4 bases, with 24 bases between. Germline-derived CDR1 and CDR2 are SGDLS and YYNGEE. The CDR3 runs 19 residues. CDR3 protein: CASSVAPGLYRDKADTQYF. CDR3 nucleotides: TGTGCCAGCAGCGTAGCCCCAGGCCTTTATAGAGACAAGGCAGATACGCAGTATTTT.

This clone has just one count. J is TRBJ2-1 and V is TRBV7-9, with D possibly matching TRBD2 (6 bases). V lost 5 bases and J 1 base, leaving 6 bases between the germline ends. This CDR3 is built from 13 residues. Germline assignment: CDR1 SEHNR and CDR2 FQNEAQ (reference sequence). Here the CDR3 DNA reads TGTGCCAGCAGCGGGACTTCCTACAATGAGCAGTTCTTC. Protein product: CASSGTSYNEQFF. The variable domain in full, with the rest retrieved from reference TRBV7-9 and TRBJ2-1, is DTGVSQNPRHKITKRGQNVTFRCDPISEHNRLYWYRQTLGQGPEFLTYFQNEAQLEKSRLLSDRFSAERPKGSFSTLEIQRTEQGDSAMYLCASSGTSYNEQFFGPGTRLTVL.

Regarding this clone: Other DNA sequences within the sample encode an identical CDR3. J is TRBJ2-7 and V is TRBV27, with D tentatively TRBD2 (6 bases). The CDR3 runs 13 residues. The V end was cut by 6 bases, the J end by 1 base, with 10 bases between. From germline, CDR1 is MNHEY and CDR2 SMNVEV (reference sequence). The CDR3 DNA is TGTGCCAGCAGATTTGGGACTTCCTACGAGCAGTACTTC. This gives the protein CASRFGTSYEQYF.

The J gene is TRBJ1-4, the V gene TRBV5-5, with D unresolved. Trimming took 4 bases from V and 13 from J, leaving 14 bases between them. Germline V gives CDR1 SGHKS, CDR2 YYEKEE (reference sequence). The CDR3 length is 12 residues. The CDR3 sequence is CASSLETPGLFF. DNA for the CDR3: TGTGCCAGCAGCCTGGAGACCCCAGGACTGTTTTTT.

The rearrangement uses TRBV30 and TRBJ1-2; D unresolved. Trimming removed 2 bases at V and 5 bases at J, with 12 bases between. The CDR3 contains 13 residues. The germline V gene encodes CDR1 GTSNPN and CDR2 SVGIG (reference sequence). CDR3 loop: CAWSPPPKYGYTF. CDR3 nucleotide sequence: TGTGCCTGGAGTCCTCCCCCGAAATATGGCTACACCTTC.

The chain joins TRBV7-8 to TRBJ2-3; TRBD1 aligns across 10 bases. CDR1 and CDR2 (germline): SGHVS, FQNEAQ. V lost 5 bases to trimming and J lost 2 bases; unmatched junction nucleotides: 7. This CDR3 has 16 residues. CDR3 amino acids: CASSPRDRGFTDTQYF. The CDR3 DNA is TGTGCCAGCAGCCCCCGGGACAGGGGATTCACAGATACGCAGTATTTT.

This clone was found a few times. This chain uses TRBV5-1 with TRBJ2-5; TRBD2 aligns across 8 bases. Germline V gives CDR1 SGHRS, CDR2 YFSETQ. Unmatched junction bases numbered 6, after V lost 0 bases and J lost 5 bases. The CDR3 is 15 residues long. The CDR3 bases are TGCGCCAGCAGCTTGGGGCAACTAGCGGCGGAGACCCAGTACTTC. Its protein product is CASSLGQLAAETQYF. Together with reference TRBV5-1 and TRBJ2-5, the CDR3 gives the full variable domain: KAGVTQTPRYLIKTRGQQVTLSCSPISGHRSVSWYQQTPGQGLQFLFEYFSETQRNKGNFPGRFSGRQFSNSRSEMNVSTLELGDSALYLCASSLGQLAAETQYFGPGTRLLVL.

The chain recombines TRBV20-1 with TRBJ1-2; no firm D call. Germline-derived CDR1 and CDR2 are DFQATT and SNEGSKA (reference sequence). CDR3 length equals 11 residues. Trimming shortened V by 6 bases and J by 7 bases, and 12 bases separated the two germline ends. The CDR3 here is CSAPGGGGYTF. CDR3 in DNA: TGCAGTGCCCCGGGTGGTGGTGGCTACACCTTC.

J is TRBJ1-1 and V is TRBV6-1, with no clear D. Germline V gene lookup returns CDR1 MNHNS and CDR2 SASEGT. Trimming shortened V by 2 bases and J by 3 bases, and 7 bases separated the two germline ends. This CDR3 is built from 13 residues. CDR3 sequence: CASSESVDTEAFF. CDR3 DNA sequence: TGTGCCAGCAGTGAAAGCGTGGACACTGAAGCTTTCTTT.

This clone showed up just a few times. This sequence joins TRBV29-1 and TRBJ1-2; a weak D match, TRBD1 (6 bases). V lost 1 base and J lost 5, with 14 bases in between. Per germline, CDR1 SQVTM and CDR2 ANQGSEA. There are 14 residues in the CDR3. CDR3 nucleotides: TGCAGCGTTGAAGCGGGGGCCTCCAGGTATGGCTACACCTTC. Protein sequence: CSVEAGASRYGYTF.

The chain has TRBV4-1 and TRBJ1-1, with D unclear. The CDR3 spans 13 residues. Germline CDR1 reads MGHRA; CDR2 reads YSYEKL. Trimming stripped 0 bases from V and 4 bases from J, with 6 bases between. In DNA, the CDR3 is TGCGCCAGCAGCCAAGAAGGTACCACTGAAGCTTTCTTT. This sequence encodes CASSQEGTTEAFF.

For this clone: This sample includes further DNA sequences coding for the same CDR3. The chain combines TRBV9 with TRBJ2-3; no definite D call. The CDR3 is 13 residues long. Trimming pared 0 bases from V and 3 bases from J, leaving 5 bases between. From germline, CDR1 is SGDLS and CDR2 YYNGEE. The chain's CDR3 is CASSVAGTDTQYF. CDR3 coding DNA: TGTGCCAGCAGCGTAGCCGGGACAGATACGCAGTATTTT.

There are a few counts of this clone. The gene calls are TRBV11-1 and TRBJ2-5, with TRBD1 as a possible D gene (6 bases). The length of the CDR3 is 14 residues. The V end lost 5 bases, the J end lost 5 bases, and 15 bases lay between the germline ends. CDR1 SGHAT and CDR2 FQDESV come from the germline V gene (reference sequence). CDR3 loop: CASSPKWGPETQYF. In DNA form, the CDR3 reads TGTGCCAGCAGCCCCAAGTGGGGGCCGGAGACCCAGTACTTC.

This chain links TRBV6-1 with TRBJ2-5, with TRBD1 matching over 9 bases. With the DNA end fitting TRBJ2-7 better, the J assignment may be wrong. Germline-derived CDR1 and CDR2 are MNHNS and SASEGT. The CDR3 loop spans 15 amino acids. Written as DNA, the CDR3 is TGTGCCACCTCCAGGGGACAGGGAATAACCTACGAGCAGTACTTC. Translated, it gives CATSRGQGITYEQYF.

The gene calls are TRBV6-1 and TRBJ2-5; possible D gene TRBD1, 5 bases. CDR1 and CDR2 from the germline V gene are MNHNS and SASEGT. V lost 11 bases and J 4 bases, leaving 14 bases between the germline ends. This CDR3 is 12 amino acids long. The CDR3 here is CAVSWQGETQYF. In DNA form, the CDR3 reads TGTGCCGTCAGCTGGCAGGGAGAGACCCAGTACTTC.

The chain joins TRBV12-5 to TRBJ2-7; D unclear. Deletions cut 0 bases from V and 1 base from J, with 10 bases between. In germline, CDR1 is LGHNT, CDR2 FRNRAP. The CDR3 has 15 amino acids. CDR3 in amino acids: CASGLVGHPSYEQYF. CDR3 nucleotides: TGTGCTAGTGGTTTGGTAGGTCACCCATCCTACGAGCAGTACTTC.